The rows below give T cell receptor beta chains drawn from one sample of a study of somatic mutations in cytotoxic T cells in rheumatoid arthritis. Using immunoSEQ multiplex PCR, the repertoire was profiled, and TCRdb retains in-frame clones only, with some absent. The data show some 9,300 clones, 75% to 95% seen once. Sequenced input: CD8+ T cells sorted from blood. Source of these receptors: a woman younger than 30 with rheumatoid arthritis. The CDR3 runs from the conserved cysteine through the conserved F or W. Each record gives: V gene, J gene, clone size, CDR3 protein. Some rows mark clone size as missing; the rest say once, few, many or name a class of expanded clone.

>TRBV7-3|TRBJ2-1|few
CASSLTSGGLDEQFF
>TRBV13|TRBJ2-3|.
CASSPSTDTQYF
>TRBV27|TRBJ1-2|.
CASRGASNYGYTF
>TRBV10-1|TRBJ2-7|.
CASSEAGSDEQYF
>TRBV5-8|TRBJ1-1|once
CASSLVSAFF
>TRBV7-9|TRBJ2-7|once
CAGTPDSRYEQYF
>TRBV9|TRBJ2-3|once
CASSVGLAHKDTQYF
>TRBV7-6|TRBJ2-7|.
CASSLESPGYDYEQYF
>TRBV7-2|TRBJ1-1|.
CASSFSGWSTEAFF
>TRBV27|.|once
CASSLSVADFYEQYF
>TRBV11-3|TRBJ2-3|.
CASTTTGSTDTQYF
>TRBV21-1|TRBJ2-7|.
CASSLRGGQGPLGEYF
>TRBV25-1|TRBJ1-1|.
CASSEGRGDLTEAFF
>TRBV4-3|TRBJ2-5|once
CASSQDVGAWETQYF
>TRBV6-6|TRBJ2-7|.
CASSYSSGLIPNEQYF
>TRBV10-1|TRBJ1-5|.
CASSEPGGQSGQPQHF
>TRBV5-1|TRBJ1-2|few
CASSLGTSGYTF
>TRBV5-1|TRBJ2-7|.
CASSRGTLSYEQYF
>TRBV9|TRBJ1-1|.
CASSVGAGLNTEAFF
>TRBV9|TRBJ1-2|medium-sized
CASSPHPRTGVGYTF
>TRBV2|TRBJ2-2|.
CASSYAADPTRHTGELFF
>TRBV28|TRBJ2-7|.
CASILLTRSSYEQYF
>TRBV27|TRBJ2-6|.
CASTFGVAGANVLTF
>TRBV7-9|TRBJ1-2|.
CASSPSYGYTF
>TRBV6-5|TRBJ1-1|.
CASSYSPDRGYTEAFF
>TRBV4-1|TRBJ1-2|.
CASSQGPGHLIAGYTF
>TRBV6-1|TRBJ2-5|once
CASSDIGTSLQETQYF
>TRBV4-1|TRBJ2-7|.
CASSQDGPHEQYF
>TRBV7-3|TRBJ2-1|.
CASSIGQSSYNEQFF
>TRBV27|TRBJ1-5|.
CASSFTGAWDQPQHF
>TRBV6-1|TRBJ2-4|.
CASSTGGGLQNIQYF
>TRBV9|TRBJ2-3|.
CASSHPHIADPTDTQYF
>TRBV4-1|TRBJ1-1|.
CASSQVQVADTEAFF